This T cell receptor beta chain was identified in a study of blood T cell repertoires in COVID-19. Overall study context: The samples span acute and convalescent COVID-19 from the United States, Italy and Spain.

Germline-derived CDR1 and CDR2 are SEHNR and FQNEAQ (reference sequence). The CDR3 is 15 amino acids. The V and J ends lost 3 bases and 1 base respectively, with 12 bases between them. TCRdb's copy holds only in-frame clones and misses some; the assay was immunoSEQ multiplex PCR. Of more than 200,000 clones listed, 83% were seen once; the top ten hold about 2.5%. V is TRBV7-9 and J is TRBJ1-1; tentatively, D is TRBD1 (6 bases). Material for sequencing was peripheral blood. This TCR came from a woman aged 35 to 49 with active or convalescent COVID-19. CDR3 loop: CASSLGSGQNTEAFF. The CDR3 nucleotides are TGTGCCAGCAGCTTGGGCTCGGGACAGAACACTGAAGCTTTCTTT.